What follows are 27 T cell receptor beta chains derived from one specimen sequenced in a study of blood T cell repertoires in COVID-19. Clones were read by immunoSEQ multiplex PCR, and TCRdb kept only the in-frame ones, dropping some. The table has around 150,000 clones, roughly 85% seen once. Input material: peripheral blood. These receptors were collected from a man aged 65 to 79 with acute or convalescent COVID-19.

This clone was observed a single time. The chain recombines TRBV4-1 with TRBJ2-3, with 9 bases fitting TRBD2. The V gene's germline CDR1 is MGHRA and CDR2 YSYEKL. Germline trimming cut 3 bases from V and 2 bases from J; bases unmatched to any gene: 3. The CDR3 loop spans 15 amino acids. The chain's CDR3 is CASSHLAGSTDTQYF. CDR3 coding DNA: TGCGCCAGCAGCCACCTAGCGGGATCCACAGATACGCAGTATTTT.

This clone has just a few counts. The CDR3 DNA reads TGTGCCAGCAGCCCACAGGGTACGCAGTATTTT. This gives the protein CASSPQGTQYF. The chain employs TRBV7-2 and TRBJ2-3, with D possibly being TRBD1 (6 bases). Trimming cost V 5 bases and J 8 bases, with 8 bases left between them. Per the germline V gene, CDR1 is SGHTA and CDR2 is FQGNSA. The CDR3 spans 11 residues.

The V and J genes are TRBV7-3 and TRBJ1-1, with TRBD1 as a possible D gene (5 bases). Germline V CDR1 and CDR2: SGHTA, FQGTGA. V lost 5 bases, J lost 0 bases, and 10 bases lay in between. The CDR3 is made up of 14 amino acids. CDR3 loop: CASSERGLNTEAFF. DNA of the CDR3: TGTGCCAGCAGCGAAAGGGGATTGAACACTGAAGCTTTCTTT.

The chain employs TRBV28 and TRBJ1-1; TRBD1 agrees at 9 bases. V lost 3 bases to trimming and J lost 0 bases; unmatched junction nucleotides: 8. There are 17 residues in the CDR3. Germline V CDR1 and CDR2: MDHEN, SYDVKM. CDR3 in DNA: TGTGCCAGCAGTTTTTTGAAGGACAGGGGCATGAACACTGAAGCTTTCTTT. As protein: CASSFLKDRGMNTEAFF.

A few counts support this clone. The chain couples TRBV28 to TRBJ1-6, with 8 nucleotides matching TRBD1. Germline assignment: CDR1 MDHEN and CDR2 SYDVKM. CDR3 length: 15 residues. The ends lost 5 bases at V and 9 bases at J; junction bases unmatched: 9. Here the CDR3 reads CASSPYRGMGSPLHF. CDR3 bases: TGTGCCAGCAGTCCGTACAGGGGGATGGGTTCACCCCTCCACTTT.

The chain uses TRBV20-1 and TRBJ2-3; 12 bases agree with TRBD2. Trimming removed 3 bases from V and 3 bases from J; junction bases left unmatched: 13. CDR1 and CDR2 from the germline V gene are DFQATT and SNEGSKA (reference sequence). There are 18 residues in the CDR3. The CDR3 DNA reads TGCAGTGCTAGTCGAGTCTTCGGACTAGCGGGACCTACAGATACGCAGTATTTT. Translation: CSASRVFGLAGPTDTQYF.

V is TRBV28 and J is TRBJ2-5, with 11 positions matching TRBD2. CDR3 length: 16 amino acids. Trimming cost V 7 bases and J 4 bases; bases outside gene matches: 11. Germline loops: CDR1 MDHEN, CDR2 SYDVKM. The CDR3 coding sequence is TGTGCCAGCACCCCGCGGGCACTAGCGGGAGTAGAGACCCAGTACTTC. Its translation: CASTPRALAGVETQYF.

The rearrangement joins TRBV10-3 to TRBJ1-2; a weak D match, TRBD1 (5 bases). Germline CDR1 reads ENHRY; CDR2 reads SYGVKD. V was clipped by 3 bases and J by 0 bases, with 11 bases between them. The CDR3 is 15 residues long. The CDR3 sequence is CAISDPGNSNYGYTF. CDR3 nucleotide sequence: TGTGCCATCAGTGACCCAGGGAACTCTAACTATGGCTACACCTTC.

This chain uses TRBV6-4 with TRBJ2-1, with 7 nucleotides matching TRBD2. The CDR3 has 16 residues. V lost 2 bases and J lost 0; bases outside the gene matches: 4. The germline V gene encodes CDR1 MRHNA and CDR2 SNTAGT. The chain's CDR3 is CASSDEGGSSYNEQFF. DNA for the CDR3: TGTGCCAGCAGTGACGAGGGAGGGAGCTCCTACAATGAGCAGTTCTTC.

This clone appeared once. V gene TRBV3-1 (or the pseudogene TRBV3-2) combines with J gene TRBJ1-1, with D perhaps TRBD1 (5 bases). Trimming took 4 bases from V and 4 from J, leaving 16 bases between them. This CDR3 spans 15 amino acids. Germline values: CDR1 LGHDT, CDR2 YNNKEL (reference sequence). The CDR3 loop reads CASSLRRGGGTEAFF. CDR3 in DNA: TGTGCCAGCAGCCTGAGAAGGGGCGGGGGCACTGAAGCTTTCTTT.

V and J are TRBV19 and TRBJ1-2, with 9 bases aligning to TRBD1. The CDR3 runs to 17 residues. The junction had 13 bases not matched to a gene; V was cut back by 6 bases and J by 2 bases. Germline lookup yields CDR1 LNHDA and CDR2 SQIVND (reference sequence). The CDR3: CASSDGTGKALNYGYTF. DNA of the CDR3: TGTGCCAGTAGCGATGGGACAGGGAAAGCCTTGAACTATGGCTACACCTTC.

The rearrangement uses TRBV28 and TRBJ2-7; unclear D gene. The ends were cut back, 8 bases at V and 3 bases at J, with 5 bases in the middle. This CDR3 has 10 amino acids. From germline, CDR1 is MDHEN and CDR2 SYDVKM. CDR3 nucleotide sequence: TGTGCCAGCGGCGGCTACGAGCAGTACTTC. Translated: CASGGYEQYF.

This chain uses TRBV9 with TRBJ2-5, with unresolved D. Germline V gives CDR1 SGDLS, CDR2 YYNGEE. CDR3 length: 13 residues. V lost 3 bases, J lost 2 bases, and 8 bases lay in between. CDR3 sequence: CASSAKNQETQYF. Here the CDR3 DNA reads TGTGCCAGCAGCGCTAAAAATCAAGAGACCCAGTACTTC.

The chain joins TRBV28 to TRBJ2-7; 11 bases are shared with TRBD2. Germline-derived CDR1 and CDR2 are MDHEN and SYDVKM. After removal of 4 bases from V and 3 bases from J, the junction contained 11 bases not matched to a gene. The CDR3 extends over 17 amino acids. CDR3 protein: CASSSLTGTSGRYEQYF. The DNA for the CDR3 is TGTGCCAGCAGTTCGCTAACTGGGACTAGCGGACGCTACGAGCAGTACTTC.

CDR3 residues: CASSWPSGRVTDTQYF. The DNA for the CDR3 is TGCGCCAGCAGTTGGCCTAGCGGGAGAGTGACAGATACGCAGTATTTT. This chain joins TRBV10-1 and TRBJ2-3, with 10 bases identical to TRBD2. The CDR3 runs to 16 residues. Looked up from germline, CDR1 is WNHNN and CDR2 is SYGVQD (reference sequence). With V trimmed by 5 bases and J by 3 bases, 8 bases remained unmatched.

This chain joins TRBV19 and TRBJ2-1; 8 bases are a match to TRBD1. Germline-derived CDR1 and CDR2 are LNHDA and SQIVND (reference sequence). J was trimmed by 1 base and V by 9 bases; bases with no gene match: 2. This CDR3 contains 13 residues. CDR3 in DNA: TGTGCCAGCTACAGGGGGTCCTACAATGAGCAGTTCTTC. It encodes CASYRGSYNEQFF.

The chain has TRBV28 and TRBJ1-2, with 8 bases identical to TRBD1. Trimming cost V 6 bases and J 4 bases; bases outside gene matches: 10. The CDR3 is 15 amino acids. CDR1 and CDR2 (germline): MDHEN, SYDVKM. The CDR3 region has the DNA TGTGCCAGCAGACACCCGGGACAGGTCCTCTATGGCTACACCTTC. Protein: CASRHPGQVLYGYTF.

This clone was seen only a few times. The CDR3 region has the DNA TGTGCCAGCAGCTTAGTTGCGTTTTCGGATACGCAGTATTTT. Its protein is CASSLVAFSDTQYF. The gene calls are TRBV7-9 and TRBJ2-3, with no clear D. With 1 base removed from V and 6 bases from J, the gap between germline ends came to 11 bases. Looked up from germline, CDR1 is SEHNR and CDR2 is FQNEAQ (reference sequence). The CDR3 runs to 14 residues.

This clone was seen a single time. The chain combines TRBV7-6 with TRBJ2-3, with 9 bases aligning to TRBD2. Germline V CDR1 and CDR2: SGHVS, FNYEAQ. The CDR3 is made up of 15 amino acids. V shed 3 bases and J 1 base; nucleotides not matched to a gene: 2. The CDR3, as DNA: TGTGCCAGCAGCTTGGTAGCGGGAGGCACAGATACGCAGTATTTT. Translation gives CASSLVAGGTDTQYF. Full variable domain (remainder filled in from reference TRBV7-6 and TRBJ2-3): GAGVSQSPRYKVTKRGQDVALRCDPISGHVSLYWYRQALGQGPEFLTYFNYEAQQDKSGLPNDRFSAERPEGSISTLTIQRTEQRDSAMYRCASSLVAGGTDTQYFGPGTRLTVL.

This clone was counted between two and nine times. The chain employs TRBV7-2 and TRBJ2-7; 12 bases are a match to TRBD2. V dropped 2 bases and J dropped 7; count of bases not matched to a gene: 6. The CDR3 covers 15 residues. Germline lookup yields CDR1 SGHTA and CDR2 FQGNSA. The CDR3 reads CASSLSASGRGEQYF. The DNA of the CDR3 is TGTGCCAGCAGCTTATCGGCTAGCGGGAGGGGTGAGCAGTACTTC. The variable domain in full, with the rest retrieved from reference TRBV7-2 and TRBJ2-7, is GAGVSQSPSNKVTEKGKDVELRCDPISGHTALYWYRQSLGQGLEFLIYFQGNSAPDKSGLPSDRFSAERTGGSVSTLTIQRTQQEDSAVYLCASSLSASGRGEQYFGPGTRLTVT.

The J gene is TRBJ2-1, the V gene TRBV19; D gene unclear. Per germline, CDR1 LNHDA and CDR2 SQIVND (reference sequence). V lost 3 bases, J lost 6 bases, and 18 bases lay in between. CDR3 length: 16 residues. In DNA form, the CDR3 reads TGTGCCAGTAGTATTCCTGCCCAAGCCGAGCCCAATGAGCAGTTCTTC. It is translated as CASSIPAQAEPNEQFF.

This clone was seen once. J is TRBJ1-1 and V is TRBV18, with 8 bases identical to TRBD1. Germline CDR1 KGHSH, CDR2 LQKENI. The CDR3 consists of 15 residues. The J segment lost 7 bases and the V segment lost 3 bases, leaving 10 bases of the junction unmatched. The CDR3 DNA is TGTGCCAGCTCACCTTCGACAGGGGCAAAATATGAAGCTTTCTTT. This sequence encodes CASSPSTGAKYEAFF.

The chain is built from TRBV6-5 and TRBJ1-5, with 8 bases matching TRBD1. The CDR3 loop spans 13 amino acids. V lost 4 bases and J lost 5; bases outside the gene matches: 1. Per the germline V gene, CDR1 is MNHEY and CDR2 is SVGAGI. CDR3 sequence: CASSSGGHQPQHF. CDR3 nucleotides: TGTGCCAGCAGTTCAGGGGGCCATCAGCCCCAGCATTTT.

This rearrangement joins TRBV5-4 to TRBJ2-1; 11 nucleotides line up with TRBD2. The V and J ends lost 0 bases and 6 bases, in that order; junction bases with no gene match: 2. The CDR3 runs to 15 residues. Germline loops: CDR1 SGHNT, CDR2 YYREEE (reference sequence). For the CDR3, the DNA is TGTGCCAGCAGCTTGGGGCTAGCGGGAGGCAATGAGCAGTTCTTC. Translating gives CASSLGLAGGNEQFF. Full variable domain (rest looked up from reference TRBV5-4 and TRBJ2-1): ETGVTQSPTHLIKTRGQQVTLRCSSQSGHNTVSWYQQALGQGPQFIFQYYREEENGRGNFPPRFSGLQFPNYSSELNVNALELDDSALYLCASSLGLAGGNEQFFGPGTRLTVL.

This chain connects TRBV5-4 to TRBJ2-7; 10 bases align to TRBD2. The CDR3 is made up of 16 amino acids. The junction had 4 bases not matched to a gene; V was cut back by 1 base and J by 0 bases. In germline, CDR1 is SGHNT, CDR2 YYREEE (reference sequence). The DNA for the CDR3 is TGTGCCAGCAGCTTGCCCCGGACTAGCGGCTCCTACGAGCAGTACTTC. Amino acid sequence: CASSLPRTSGSYEQYF. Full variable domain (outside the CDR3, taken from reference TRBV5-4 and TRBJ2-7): ETGVTQSPTHLIKTRGQQVTLRCSSQSGHNTVSWYQQALGQGPQFIFQYYREEENGRGNFPPRFSGLQFPNYSSELNVNALELDDSALYLCASSLPRTSGSYEQYFGPGTRLTVT.

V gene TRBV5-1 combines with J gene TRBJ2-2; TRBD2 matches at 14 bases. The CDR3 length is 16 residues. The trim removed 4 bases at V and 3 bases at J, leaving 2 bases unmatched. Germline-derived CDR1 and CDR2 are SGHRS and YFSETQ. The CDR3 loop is CASSGTSGSDTGELFF. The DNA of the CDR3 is TGCGCCAGCAGCGGGACTAGCGGGAGCGACACCGGGGAGCTGTTTTTT.

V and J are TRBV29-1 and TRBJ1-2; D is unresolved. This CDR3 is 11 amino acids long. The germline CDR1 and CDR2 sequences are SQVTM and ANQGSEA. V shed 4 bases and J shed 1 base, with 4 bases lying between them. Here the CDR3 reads CSVGSNYGYTF. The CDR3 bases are TGCAGCGTTGGGAGTAACTATGGCTACACCTTC.